This T cell receptor (beta chain) was documented in a study of T cell responses to AZD1222 COVID-19 vaccine (dated by TCRdb to the early 2020s). Concerning the study at large: AZD1222 recipients with second doses at about 4 weeks or about 12 weeks were pooled, because spike-specific TCR depth and breadth did not differ between schedules. TCR sequencing covered more than 230 trial participants: 200 to 220 given two doses of AZD1222 and approximately 26 given two doses of MenACWY control vaccine. Trial participants were enrolled into age subgroups of 18-55, 56-69 and 70-plus years, which contained about 150, 27 and 61 TCR-sequenced participants, respectively. General study outcomes and caveats: Conclusions about previously exposed vaccinees are limited, since just a handful of AZD1222 recipients were seropositive for SARS-CoV-2 at baseline. In the small 56-69-year group, the increase in depth fell short of significance, most likely because of low power. Most participants were white British and females outnumbered males, and the authors suggested that clonal diversity may have been underestimated. Vaccine-associated CD4 TCRs spanned the whole spike protein, with dominant responses in regions 160-218 and 743-854. Because no day 14 peak-response samples were available, repertoires were characterized only after the peak T cell response. Reportedly, close to half of the unique spike-specific TCRs recognized epitopes lying outside the regions that are mutated in the B.1.351 and B.1.1.7 variants. After two AZD1222 doses, both the breadth and the depth of spike-specific TCRs were significantly higher than at day 0 and than in MenACWY recipients.

The CDR3 regions of human TCRbeta chains were analyzed by immunosequencing. In the paper's pipeline: TCRs in the repertoires were compared against a reference library of SARS-CoV-2-specific TCRs that had been generated with the MIRA antigen-specificity platform. Breadth was defined as the fraction of unique TCRs that were SARS-CoV-2-associated. Depth was defined as the fraction of total T cells that were SARS-CoV-2-associated. Each spike-specific TCR was assigned to its reactive spike region and to a CD4 or CD8 class using the MIRA data. Log10-transformed breadth and depth values were compared by one-way ANOVA with Sidak's multiple comparisons tests. TCRdb's version of the immuneACCESS table is confined to in-frame rearrangements and falls short of the full clone set. An unresolved V gene accounts for under half of the shortfall where checked; the remainder is of unknown origin. V and J calls and clone size are those listed in that table; D and trimming were worked out from the DNA. The sample records more than 150,000 clones, around 88% of which are singletons. Jointly, the top ten make up about 0.49% of the sample.

Remarks on this clone: The antigen it recognizes is unknown. Base qualities are not recorded, but no much larger clone differs from it by a single base.

The label giving this sample's time point can be read as: baseline before first vaccination. Vaccinee samples came from UK trials COV001 and COV002, including a single-blind randomized controlled phase 2/3 trial of AZD1222 (ChAdOx1 nCoV-19) in healthy adults. For TCRbeta chain sequencing, PBMC samples were collected from trial participants at day 0 and at day 28 after the second dose. The source of this sequence is an adult in good health. The specimen comprised peripheral blood, sampled on day 0 of AZD1222 vaccination.

The sequenced DNA: TGTGCCAGCAGCTTAGTGGTCAATTCCTACGAGCAGTACTTC. The translation is CASSLVVNSYEQYF. The chain is encoded by TRBV7-2 joined to TRBJ2-7; no D gene can be assigned with confidence. A distance of 8 bases separates the germline ends of V and J, which lose 1 base and 1 base respectively. The CDR3 contains 14 residues, cysteine and phenylalanine counted. The DNA shown is the 42-base CDR3, in frame from base 1. CDR1 is given as SGHTA and CDR2 as FQGNSA, both from the germline V gene.